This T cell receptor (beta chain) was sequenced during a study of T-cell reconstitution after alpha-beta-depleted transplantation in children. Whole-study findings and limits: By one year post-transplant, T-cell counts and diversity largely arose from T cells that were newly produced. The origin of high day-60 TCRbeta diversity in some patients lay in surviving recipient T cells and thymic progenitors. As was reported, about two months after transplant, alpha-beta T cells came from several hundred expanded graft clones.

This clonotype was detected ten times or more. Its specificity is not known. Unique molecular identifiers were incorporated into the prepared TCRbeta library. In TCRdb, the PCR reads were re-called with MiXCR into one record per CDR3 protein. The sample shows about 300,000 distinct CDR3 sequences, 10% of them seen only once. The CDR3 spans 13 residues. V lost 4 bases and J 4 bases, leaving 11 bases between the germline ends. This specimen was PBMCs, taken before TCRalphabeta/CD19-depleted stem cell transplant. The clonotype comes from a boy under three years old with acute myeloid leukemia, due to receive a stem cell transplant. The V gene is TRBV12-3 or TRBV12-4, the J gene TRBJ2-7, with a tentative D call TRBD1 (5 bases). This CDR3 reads CASSSGHGYEQYF. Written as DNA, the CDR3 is TGTGCCAGCAGTTCTGGACACGGTTACGAGCAGTACTTC.